This is a list of T cell receptor beta chains from one sample in a study of PD-1 blockade in classical Hodgkin lymphoma. Repertoires were generated with immunoSEQ multiplex PCR, while TCRdb's copy carries only in-frame clones and drops some. The table shows about 30,000 clones, with about 90% occurring only once. The material sequenced was CD8+ T cells from blood, taken at baseline. The receptor source for this set is a human donor with classical Hodgkin lymphoma. Each CDR3 is given with its conserved first and last residue. Each record gives: clone size, V gene, D gene, J gene, CDR3 DNA, CDR3 protein. D genes are given only for firm matches. Clone size is not always given. Where it is, it says once, few, many or a class for expanded clones.

NA,TRBV28,TRBD2,TRBJ2-7,TGTGCCAGCAGTTTATCCGCGGGAGTCTACTACGAGCAGTACTTC,CASSLSAGVYYEQYF
NA,TRBV13,TRBD1,TRBJ2-2,TGTGCCAGCAGCTCTTTAGCGGGACAGGGGGGCCTTTTGGACACCGGGGAGCTGTTTTTT,CASSSLAGQGGLLDTGELFF
NA,TRBV10-1,TRBD2,TRBJ2-1,TGCGCCAGCAGCGCCGGACTAGTTCGGGGTGAGCAGTTCTTC,CASSAGLVRGEQFF
NA,TRBV2,NA,TRBJ2-5,TGTGCCAGCAGTGAACCGCCCGGGACCCAAGAGACCCAGTACTTC,CASSEPPGTQETQYF
NA,TRBV6-6,NA,TRBJ1-1,TGTGCCAGCAGTCAGGACAGCCCTGAAGCTTTCTTT,CASSQDSPEAFF
NA,TRBV4-1,TRBD1,TRBJ1-2,TGCGCCAGCAGCCAAGATTGGGACAGGAGCCTCCCTAGCCATGGCTACACCTTC,CASSQDWDRSLPSHGYTF
once,TRBV29-1,NA,TRBJ1-4,TGCAGCGTTGGGCGGGAGGGAGCTAATGAAAAACTGTTTTTT,CSVGREGANEKLFF
NA,TRBV5-1,TRBD1,TRBJ1-2,TGCGCCAGCAGCACCGGACAGGGCCGGTTAGATGGCTACACCTTC,CASSTGQGRLDGYTF
NA,TRBV12-5,TRBD2,TRBJ2-1,TGTGCTAGTGGTTGGCAACTTAGCGGGAGAACGTCCAATGAGCAGTTCTTC,CASGWQLSGRTSNEQFF
NA,TRBV28,TRBD2,TRBJ2-7,TGTGCCAGCAGTCCGTTAGCGGGAGGGTTGGACGAGCAGTACTTC,CASSPLAGGLDEQYF
NA,TRBV5-6,TRBD2,TRBJ2-7,TGTGCCAGCAGCTTGACTAGCGGGGACGAGCAGTACTTC,CASSLTSGDEQYF
NA,TRBV28,NA,TRBJ1-5,TGTGCCAGCAGTTCGCCGGGACACCTTACACATAGCAATCAGCCCCAGCATTTT,CASSSPGHLTHSNQPQHF
NA,TRBV19,NA,TRBJ2-7,TGTGCCAGTAGTATAATGGCGGGCGGGGAGCAGTACTTC,CASSIMAGGEQYF
NA,TRBV27,TRBD2,TRBJ2-5,TGTGCCAGCAGTCTATACTTAGCGGGTCCCCAAGAGACCCAGTACTTC,CASSLYLAGPQETQYF
NA,TRBV13,TRBD2,TRBJ2-7,TGTGCCAGCAGCTTAGACCCTAGCGGGAGGCGTACCTACGAGCAGTACTTC,CASSLDPSGRRTYEQYF
NA,TRBV7-8,TRBD1,TRBJ1-5,TGTGCCAGCAGCCATTTAGGGGGCGTCAATCAGCCCCAGCATTTT,CASSHLGGVNQPQHF
NA,TRBV19,TRBD2,TRBJ2-7,TGTGCCAGTAGTTCAGCGGGAGCCATCTACGAGCAGTACTTC,CASSSAGAIYEQYF
NA,TRBV28,TRBD2,TRBJ2-3,TGTGCCAGCGGGGACACACGACTAGCGGGAGGCCCCACAGATACGCAGTATTTT,CASGDTRLAGGPTDTQYF
NA,TRBV5-6,NA,TRBJ1-1,TGTGCCAGCAGCTTGGGATTTGGGGGGGACACTGAAGCTTTCTTT,CASSLGFGGDTEAFF
NA,TRBV14,NA,TRBJ2-6,TGTGCCAGCAGCCATGAGGGCTTTGCCTCTGGGGCCAACGTCCTGACTTTC,CASSHEGFASGANVLTF
once,TRBV6-6,TRBD1,TRBJ1-2,TGTGCCAGCAGTTACTCCTGGCAGGGGGAAGACTATGGCTACACCTTC,CASSYSWQGEDYGYTF
NA,TRBV27,TRBD1,TRBJ1-5,TGTGCCAGCAGTACCAGACAGGGTGACCAGCCCCAGCATTTT,CASSTRQGDQPQHF
NA,TRBV19,TRBD1,TRBJ1-1,TGTGCCAGTAGTCCCCGGGACAGAAACACTGAAGCTTTCTTT,CASSPRDRNTEAFF
few,TRBV9,TRBD1,TRBJ1-2,TGTGCCAGCAGCTTCCGGGACAGGGAGTTCGGATATAGTGGCTACACCTTC,CASSFRDREFGYSGYTF
NA,TRBV28,TRBD1,TRBJ1-4,TGTGCCAGCAGTTTGGGGACAGCCCCCAATGAAAAACTGTTTTTT,CASSLGTAPNEKLFF
NA,TRBV6-9,TRBD1,TRBJ2-5,TGTGCCAGCAGTTATACCTCGGGCAGGGGGTTTCTAGAGACCCAGTACTTC,CASSYTSGRGFLETQYF